What follows is one T cell receptor beta chain and its context. Assay: immunoSEQ multiplex PCR; the TCRdb copy retains only in-frame clones and omits some. In the table there are 60,000 or so clones, roughly four fifths of which are singletons. The data belong to a study of blood T cell repertoires in COVID-19. Study in general: Whether acute or convalescent, the COVID-19 samples came from the United States, Italy and Spain.

Sequencing was carried out using peripheral blood. The clonotype comes from a woman aged 80 or older with acute or convalescent COVID-19.

CDR3 protein: CAISALKGREGSWLHTDTQYF. CDR3 bases: TGTGCCATCAGTGCCTTAAAGGGGCGGGAGGGATCGTGGCTCCACACAGATACGCAGTATTTT. The chain combines TRBV10-3 with TRBJ2-3; 9 nucleotides match TRBD2. Germline assignment: CDR1 ENHRY and CDR2 SYGVKD. The CDR3 extends over 21 amino acids. The V segment lost 4 bases and the J segment 2 bases; nucleotides outside the gene matches: 22.